The clone carrying this TCR beta chain was observed at least ten times. Antigen specificity is unknown. These data belong to a study of T cells in Graves' hyperthyroidism and ophthalmopathy. Findings and limits, study-wide: By a 13 V-J model, ophthalmopathy was set apart from stable hyperthyroidism.

Diagnoses used clinical symptoms, serum thyroxine and TRAb, thyroid ultrasound and orbital computed tomography. Trimming took 5 bases from V and 7 from J; bases not matched to a gene: 4. Germline CDR1 is ENHRY and CDR2 is SYGVKD. CDR3 length: 13 amino acids. Template material for amplifying TCR beta CDR3 regions consisted of RNA transcripts. TCR CDR3 underwent first-round RT-PCR with the HTBI primer set. One entry per CDR3 protein results from TCRdb running MiXCR on the multiplex PCR reads. The table lists about 320,000 distinct CDR3 sequences, over 15% of them singletons, with around 34% in the top ten.

Sequenced material: blood. This receptor was identified in a man in his thirties or forties with Graves' hyperthyroidism. V and J are TRBV10-3 and TRBJ1-5, with 8 positions matching TRBD1. This CDR3 is CAISPGGRQPQHF. The CDR3 DNA is TGTGCCATCAGTCCAGGGGGCCGGCAGCCCCAGCATTTT.